Listed below are T cell receptor beta chains from one sample, sequenced in a study of T cells in localized non-small cell lung cancer. TCRdb's table, derived via immunoSEQ multiplex PCR, lists solely in-frame clones and lacks some. The table records tens of thousands of clones, approximately 90% of them present only once. Sample: peripheral blood, taken before any cancer treatment. The receptors derive from a woman aged 35-70 years with stage I lung adenocarcinoma. CDR3s include the opening cysteine and the closing phenylalanine or tryptophan. D genes are given only for firm matches. Size values are once, few and many counts, or a class for expanded clones, and some rows have none.

v_gene: TRBV5-4
j_gene: TRBJ1-2
d_gene: -
abundance: -
CDR3nt: TGTGCCAGCAGCCAAGGAATGTTGGACAGCACAATCTATGGCTACACCTTC
CDR3aa: CASSQGMLDSTIYGYTF

v_gene: TRBV14
j_gene: TRBJ2-5
d_gene: -
abundance: -
CDR3nt: TGTGCCAGCAGCCAAGAACAAATATCACAAGAGACCCAGTACTTC
CDR3aa: CASSQEQISQETQYF

v_gene: TRBV7-2
j_gene: TRBJ1-6
d_gene: TRBD1
abundance: -
CDR3nt: TGTGCCAGCAGCTTGACAGGGTCGACGGAGGGTTCACCCCTCCACTTT
CDR3aa: CASSLTGSTEGSPLHF

v_gene: TRBV6-5
j_gene: TRBJ1-1
d_gene: -
abundance: -
CDR3nt: TGTGCCAGCAGTTACTCTGCGGAGAACACTGAAGCTTTCTTT
CDR3aa: CASSYSAENTEAFF

v_gene: TRBV19
j_gene: TRBJ2-6
d_gene: TRBD1
abundance: -
CDR3nt: TGTGCCAGTAGTCACGGACAGGGCTCTGGGGCCAACGTCCTGACTTTC
CDR3aa: CASSHGQGSGANVLTF

v_gene: TRBV2
j_gene: TRBJ2-3
d_gene: TRBD2
abundance: -
CDR3nt: TGTGCCAGCAGGGTAGCGGGAGTGAGTGCAGATACGCAGTATTTT
CDR3aa: CASRVAGVSADTQYF

v_gene: TRBV4-1
j_gene: TRBJ2-1
d_gene: -
abundance: -
CDR3nt: TGCGCCAGCAGCCAAAGGGCGGATAGCTCCTACAATGAGCAGTTCTTC
CDR3aa: CASSQRADSSYNEQFF

v_gene: TRBV7-9
j_gene: TRBJ1-6
d_gene: TRBD1
abundance: few
CDR3nt: TGTGCCAGCAGCCTGGGACAGGATAATTCACCCCTCCACTTT
CDR3aa: CASSLGQDNSPLHF

v_gene: TRBV2
j_gene: TRBJ2-5
d_gene: -
abundance: -
CDR3nt: TGTGCCAGCAGTTTACACAACCAAGAGACCCAGTACTTC
CDR3aa: CASSLHNQETQYF

v_gene: TRBV7-2
j_gene: TRBJ2-7
d_gene: TRBD2
abundance: -
CDR3nt: TGTGCCAGCAGCTTAGTGGCTAGCGGGGGGAGGGAGCAGTACTTC
CDR3aa: CASSLVASGGREQYF

v_gene: TRBV4-3
j_gene: TRBJ2-7
d_gene: TRBD1
abundance: -
CDR3nt: TGCGCCAGCAGCCTCGAATCCGGGACAGGGGTTTACGAGCAGTACTTC
CDR3aa: CASSLESGTGVYEQYF

v_gene: TRBV5-1
j_gene: TRBJ2-5
d_gene: -
abundance: -
CDR3nt: TGCGCCAGCAGCTCCCGCGCCGGGGGGCCCCAAGAGACCCAGTACTTC
CDR3aa: CASSSRAGGPQETQYF

v_gene: TRBV5-7
j_gene: TRBJ1-1
d_gene: -
abundance: -
CDR3nt: TGTGCCAGCAGCTTGGTACAGAGGAACACTGAAGCTTTCTTT
CDR3aa: CASSLVQRNTEAFF

v_gene: TRBV28
j_gene: TRBJ2-3
d_gene: TRBD1
abundance: -
CDR3nt: TGTGCCAGCAGTCTGGGACAGGGTTGGGGCACAGATACGCAGTATTTT
CDR3aa: CASSLGQGWGTDTQYF

v_gene: TRBV5-1
j_gene: TRBJ1-4
d_gene: -
abundance: -
CDR3nt: TGCGCCAGCAGCTTGGGGCCGGGGTTGGGTGAAAAACTGTTTTTT
CDR3aa: CASSLGPGLGEKLFF

v_gene: TRBV6-6
j_gene: TRBJ1-3
d_gene: -
abundance: -
CDR3nt: TGTGCCAGCAGGTCGGGCACAGGGCTTGGAAACACCATATATTTT
CDR3aa: CASRSGTGLGNTIYF

v_gene: TRBV6-6
j_gene: TRBJ2-1
d_gene: -
abundance: -
CDR3nt: TGTGCCAGCAGTTTGGAGGGGAAGCAGTTCTTC
CDR3aa: CASSLEGKQFF

v_gene: TRBV6-5
j_gene: TRBJ1-5
d_gene: TRBD1
abundance: -
CDR3nt: TGTGCCAGCAGGGCCGGGACAGGGATTAATCAGCCCCAGCATTTT
CDR3aa: CASRAGTGINQPQHF

v_gene: TRBV10-3
j_gene: TRBJ1-6
d_gene: -
abundance: -
CDR3nt: TGTGCCATCAGTGAGGGGCCTGGGGATTCACCCCTCCACTTT
CDR3aa: CAISEGPGDSPLHF

v_gene: TRBV11-3
j_gene: TRBJ1-1
d_gene: -
abundance: -
CDR3nt: TGTGCCAGCAGCTGGAACTTGAACACTGAAGCTTTCTTT
CDR3aa: CASSWNLNTEAFF

v_gene: TRBV29-1
j_gene: TRBJ1-2
d_gene: -
abundance: -
CDR3nt: TGCAGCGTTGAAGGAGGGCCCTATGGCTACACCTTC
CDR3aa: CSVEGGPYGYTF

v_gene: TRBV7-2
j_gene: TRBJ2-3
d_gene: TRBD2
abundance: -
CDR3nt: TGTGCCAGCAGCTTGGCTACTAGCGGGATACTGCAGTATTTT
CDR3aa: CASSLATSGILQYF

v_gene: TRBV11-2
j_gene: TRBJ2-1
d_gene: TRBD2
abundance: -
CDR3nt: TGTGCCAGCAGCTTCGCGGGAGGGAATGAGCAGTTCTTC
CDR3aa: CASSFAGGNEQFF

v_gene: TRBV9
j_gene: TRBJ1-2
d_gene: -
abundance: -
CDR3nt: TGTGCCAGCTCCTCTAACTATGGCTACACCTTC
CDR3aa: CASSSNYGYTF

v_gene: TRBV5-6
j_gene: TRBJ1-1
d_gene: -
abundance: -
CDR3nt: TGTGCCAGCAGCTTGACAGGGACTGAAGCTTTCTTT
CDR3aa: CASSLTGTEAFF

v_gene: TRBV25-1
j_gene: TRBJ2-1
d_gene: TRBD1
abundance: -
CDR3nt: TGTGCCAGCAGTGAACCAGGGGGCTCCTACAATGAGCAGTTCTTC
CDR3aa: CASSEPGGSYNEQFF

v_gene: TRBV4-1
j_gene: TRBJ2-4
d_gene: -
abundance: -
CDR3nt: TGCGCCAGCGGGGGCCAGGGAGCCAAAAACATTCAGTACTTC
CDR3aa: CASGGQGAKNIQYF

v_gene: TRBV9
j_gene: TRBJ2-2
d_gene: -
abundance: once
CDR3nt: TGTGCCAGCAGCGTAGATGTCTATCTAGGGACCGGGGAGCTGTTTTTT
CDR3aa: CASSVDVYLGTGELFF

v_gene: TRBV7-2
j_gene: TRBJ1-2
d_gene: -
abundance: -
CDR3nt: TGTGCCAGCAGCTTAGAATCCAGAGCTAACTATGGCTACACCTTC
CDR3aa: CASSLESRANYGYTF

v_gene: TRBV2
j_gene: TRBJ1-1
d_gene: -
abundance: -
CDR3nt: TGTGCCAGCGGCCCGGAGGATGGTCTTGAAGCTTTCTTT
CDR3aa: CASGPEDGLEAFF

v_gene: TRBV6-6
j_gene: TRBJ2-1
d_gene: TRBD1
abundance: -
CDR3nt: TGTGCCAGCAGACTCCGGGACAGTCCTTACAATGAGCAGTTCTTC
CDR3aa: CASRLRDSPYNEQFF

v_gene: TRBV10-3
j_gene: TRBJ1-5
d_gene: -
abundance: -
CDR3nt: TGTGCCATCAGTCCCTCCGGGGGGGAGGGTCAGCCCCAGCATTTT
CDR3aa: CAISPSGGEGQPQHF

v_gene: TRBV7-8
j_gene: TRBJ1-5
d_gene: -
abundance: -
CDR3nt: TGTGCCAGCAGCTTACAGTTAAATCAGCCCCAGCATTTT
CDR3aa: CASSLQLNQPQHF

v_gene: TRBV5-4
j_gene: TRBJ2-5
d_gene: -
abundance: once
CDR3nt: TGTGCCAGCAGCTATGGAAACCTAGAAGCGGGGACCCAGTACTTC
CDR3aa: CASSYGNLEAGTQYF

v_gene: TRBV28
j_gene: TRBJ1-2
d_gene: -
abundance: -
CDR3nt: TGTGCCAGCAGTTTGGGGGGGGCAGGGTATGGCTACACCTTC
CDR3aa: CASSLGGAGYGYTF

v_gene: TRBV28
j_gene: TRBJ2-5
d_gene: TRBD1
abundance: -
CDR3nt: TGTGCCAGCAGTTCAGGGACAGTAAAAGAGACCCAGTACTTC
CDR3aa: CASSSGTVKETQYF

v_gene: TRBV30
j_gene: TRBJ1-1
d_gene: -
abundance: -
CDR3nt: TGTGCCTGGAGTGTATGGGGAGGCACTGAAGCTTTCTTT
CDR3aa: CAWSVWGGTEAFF

v_gene: TRBV7-2
j_gene: TRBJ1-2
d_gene: -
abundance: -
CDR3nt: TGTGCCAGCAGCTCCGGGAACTATGGCTACACCTTC
CDR3aa: CASSSGNYGYTF

v_gene: TRBV4-1
j_gene: TRBJ1-4
d_gene: TRBD1
abundance: -
CDR3nt: TGCGCCAGCAGCCAAGATGGGACAGGGGTGGAAAAACTGTTTTTT
CDR3aa: CASSQDGTGVEKLFF

v_gene: TRBV7-2
j_gene: TRBJ1-1
d_gene: -
abundance: -
CDR3nt: TGTGCCAGCAGCTCACAGGGAGACACTGAAGCTTTCTTT
CDR3aa: CASSSQGDTEAFF

v_gene: TRBV19
j_gene: TRBJ1-5
d_gene: TRBD1
abundance: -
CDR3nt: TGTGCCAGTAGTAGGGCGATTACAGGGGTCGGCAATCAGCCCCAGCATTTT
CDR3aa: CASSRAITGVGNQPQHF

v_gene: TRBV9
j_gene: TRBJ2-1
d_gene: TRBD2
abundance: -
CDR3nt: TGTGCCAGCAGCGTAGGGACTAGCGGGGGGCCCTCCCTCAATGAGCAGTTCTTC
CDR3aa: CASSVGTSGGPSLNEQFF

v_gene: TRBV13
j_gene: TRBJ2-4
d_gene: TRBD1
abundance: -
CDR3nt: TGTGCCAGCAGCCTTAGTTGGTCTAGGGGGCAGGCCAAAAACATTCAGTACTTC
CDR3aa: CASSLSWSRGQAKNIQYF

v_gene: TRBV10-3
j_gene: TRBJ1-2
d_gene: -
abundance: medium-sized
CDR3nt: TGTGCCATCAGTGAGTTAGGAGCGGAGGACGGATTCACCTTC
CDR3aa: CAISELGAEDGFTF

v_gene: TRBV29-1
j_gene: TRBJ2-1
d_gene: -
abundance: -
CDR3nt: TGCAGCGCCCCCGGACTGTCTGACAATGAGCAGTTCTTC
CDR3aa: CSAPGLSDNEQFF

v_gene: TRBV7-2
j_gene: TRBJ1-1
d_gene: -
abundance: -
CDR3nt: TGTGCCAGCAACACCAGGATGGCCAGGGGTGGGGCTGAAGCTTTCTTT
CDR3aa: CASNTRMARGGAEAFF

v_gene: TRBV5-6
j_gene: TRBJ1-6
d_gene: -
abundance: -
CDR3nt: TGTGCCAGCTCCCGAGACGGAGGATATAATTCACCCCTCCACTTT
CDR3aa: CASSRDGGYNSPLHF

v_gene: TRBV9
j_gene: TRBJ2-3
d_gene: -
abundance: -
CDR3nt: TGTGCCAGCAGCTCTAGCTCATCGGACCCCCTCGGAGATACGCAGTATTTT
CDR3aa: CASSSSSSDPLGDTQYF

v_gene: TRBV5-1
j_gene: TRBJ2-5
d_gene: -
abundance: -
CDR3nt: TGCGCCAGCAGCTTGGTCAGTCAAGAGACCCAGTACTTC
CDR3aa: CASSLVSQETQYF